These 14 T cell receptor beta chains were sequenced from one sample in a study of response to subunit inactivated influenza vaccine. Using its own MiXCR run on the RT-PCR reads, TCRdb lists one record per CDR3 protein. The sample holds fewer than 550,000 distinct CDR3 sequences; approximately 24% are singletons and the top ten take under 2.5%. Specimen: CD4+ T cells sorted from PBMCs, collected roughly 5 days after vaccination. These receptors were obtained from a man in his fifties who received an inactivated influenza vaccine.

The chain has TRBV7-2 and TRBJ2-7; D gene uncertain. The CDR3 runs to 11 residues. V was trimmed by 1 base and J by 8 bases, leaving 6 bases between them. The germline V gene has CDR1 SGHTA and CDR2 FQGNSA. CDR3 in amino acids: CASSLEAQQYF. The CDR3 DNA follows: TGTGCCAGCAGCTTAGAAGCCCAGCAGTACTTC.

This clonotype showed up many times. CDR3 in amino acids: CASSLDSTDTQYF. The CDR3 nucleotides read TGTGCCAGCAGCTTAGATAGCACAGATACGCAGTATTTT. This chain uses TRBV11-2 with TRBJ2-3; D call uncertain. Germline V lookup: CDR1 SGHAT, CDR2 FQNNGV. This CDR3 is built from 13 residues. The V gene lost 0 bases and the J gene lost 0 bases, with 1 base spanning the gap. The full variable domain, completed using reference TRBV11-2 and TRBJ2-3, is EAGVAQSPRYKIIEKRQSVAFWCNPISGHATLYWYQQILGQGPKLLIQFQNNGVVDDSQLPKDRFSAERLKGVDSTLKIQPAKLEDSAVYLCASSLDSTDTQYFGPGTRLTVL.

A few counts support this clonotype. The chain links TRBV5-5 to TRBJ1-2, with D hard to call. The germline gives CDR1 SGHKS, CDR2 YYEKEE (reference sequence). V was trimmed by 0 bases and J by 2 bases, leaving 8 bases between them. The CDR3 spans 14 residues. CDR3 nucleotide sequence: TGTGCCAGCAGCTTGGAACGGTCGAACTATGGCTACACCTTC. This gives the protein CASSLERSNYGYTF.

The rearrangement joins TRBV27 to TRBJ2-1; TRBD2 aligns across 12 bases. This CDR3 spans 16 amino acids. Losses at the gene ends were 6 bases for V and 5 bases for J; bases not matched to a gene: 8. From germline, CDR1 is MNHEY and CDR2 SMNVEV (reference sequence). This chain's CDR3 is CASSTLAGGPNNEQFF. CDR3 sequence (DNA): TGTGCCAGCAGCACGCTAGCGGGAGGGCCGAACAATGAGCAGTTCTTC.

The chain employs TRBV6-1 and TRBJ2-7; D may be TRBD2 (6 bases). From germline, CDR1 is MNHNS and CDR2 SASEGT. Between the trimmed V and J ends, which lost 7 bases and 7 bases, there was a span of 20 bases. The CDR3 loop spans 14 amino acids. For the CDR3, the DNA is TGTGCCAGCATCGCCGGTCCGGGTGGAGGGGAGCAGTACTTC. Translating it yields CASIAGPGGGEQYF.

The rearrangement joins TRBV28 to TRBJ2-3, with 10 nucleotides matching TRBD2. The CDR3 has 15 residues. CDR1 MDHEN and CDR2 SYDVKM come from the germline V gene. V lost 7 bases and J lost 3; bases outside the gene matches: 7. The CDR3 nucleotides read TGTGCCAGCACCAAAGCGGGGGGGCCGACAGATACGCAGTATTTT. Translation gives CASTKAGGPTDTQYF.

This clonotype was seen a handful of times. The rearrangement links TRBV5-1 to TRBJ2-1; D assignment may be TRBD1 or TRBD2 (5 bases each). This CDR3 has 13 residues. The germline CDR1 and CDR2 sequences are SGHRS and YFSETQ. Trimming removed 3 bases at V and 9 bases at J, with 13 bases between. CDR3 sequence (DNA): TGCGCCAGCAGCTCGGGGACCGAAGGTGAGCAGTTCTTC. Its translation is CASSSGTEGEQFF.

This chain joins TRBV4-1 and TRBJ2-1; D not certain. V was shortened by 0 bases and J by 8 bases, with 14 bases between the two germline ends. There are 15 residues in the CDR3. The germline V gene encodes CDR1 MGHRA and CDR2 YSYEKL. CDR3 loop: CASSQDPPVVHEQFF. DNA of the CDR3: TGCGCCAGCAGCCAAGACCCCCCCGTCGTTCATGAGCAGTTCTTC.

This chain uses TRBV20-1 with TRBJ2-7, with D maybe TRBD2 (6 bases). The CDR3 is made up of 14 amino acids. Deletions cut 5 bases from V and 2 bases from J, with 16 bases between. Germline values: CDR1 DFQATT, CDR2 SNEGSKA (reference sequence). The CDR3 reads CSAPTPGVPYEQYF. The CDR3 region has the DNA TGCAGTGCTCCAACGCCGGGGGTCCCCTACGAGCAGTACTTC.

This clonotype was detected ten times or more. This chain uses TRBV15 with TRBJ2-3, with D possibly called TRBD1 or TRBD2 (5 bases each). Per the germline V gene, CDR1 is LNHNV and CDR2 is YYDKDF (reference sequence). The CDR3 extends over 13 amino acids. Trimming shortened V by 5 bases and J by 3 bases, and 9 bases separated the two germline ends. The CDR3 nucleotides read TGTGCCACCAGCGGGGGTGGGACAGATACGCAGTATTTT. Translation: CATSGGGTDTQYF.

The chain combines TRBV5-6 with TRBJ2-1; 10 nucleotides align to TRBD2. The CDR3 totals 14 residues. CDR1 SGHDT and CDR2 YYEEEE come from the germline V gene. The V segment lost 4 bases and the J segment 7 bases; nucleotides outside the gene matches: 5. CDR3 nucleotide sequence: TGTGCCAGCAGCGAGCGGGGGGGTTTAAATGAGCAGTTCTTC. This encodes CASSERGGLNEQFF.

This clonotype appeared once. The rearrangement uses TRBV7-3 and TRBJ2-2, with 11 bases identical to TRBD2. The CDR3 consists of 16 residues. The junction had 7 bases not matched to a gene; V was cut back by 5 bases and J by 5 bases. Germline V CDR1 and CDR2: SGHTA, FQGTGA. The DNA of the CDR3 is TGTGCCAGCAGCCCGAGTAGCGGGAGGGGGACCGGGGAGCTGTTTTTT. Translating it yields CASSPSSGRGTGELFF.

This clonotype was seen many times. The rearrangement joins TRBV7-9 to TRBJ2-1; 8 nucleotides match TRBD2. This CDR3 is built from 15 residues. V was clipped by 5 bases and J by 6 bases; unmatched bases: 9. Germline lookup yields CDR1 SEHNR and CDR2 FQNEAQ (reference sequence). Written as DNA, the CDR3 is TGTGCCAGCAGCGCCACTAGCGGAAGGGGCAATGAGCAGTTCTTC. It yields the protein CASSATSGRGNEQFF.

The table lists this clonotype with a few counts. The rearrangement uses TRBV4-2 and TRBJ2-7; 9 positions match TRBD1. Trimming took 0 bases from V and 6 from J; bases not matched to a gene: 6. Germline assignment: CDR1 LGHNA and CDR2 YNFKEQ. This CDR3 has 15 amino acids. Written as DNA, the CDR3 is TGTGCCAGCAGCCAAGAGGGGGACAGGGCTTCCGAGCAGTACTTC. Amino acid sequence: CASSQEGDRASEQYF.